This T cell receptor beta chain emerged from a study of blood T cell repertoires in COVID-19 (dated by TCRdb to 2019 to 2021). The study in broad terms: Samples covering the acute and convalescent phases of COVID-19 were provided by collaborators in the United States, Italy and Spain. HLA class I and class II types, where available, came from metadata supplied by the sample provider rather than from assay-based typing. The repertoires were released in a freely available public database meant as a resource for research on the immune response to SARS-CoV-2. Samples came from the ongoing ImmuneRACE study (first 160 participants) plus 1,254 subjects from 6 global collaborators. Subjects who had been exposed to COVID-19, were actively infected with it, or had recovered from it provided the deeply sampled blood TCRbeta repertoires that made up the dataset. The material from the prospective study consisted of cDNA or gDNA derived from T cells, B-cell-depleted T cells, or PBMCs. The sample metadata nearly always contained a de-identified subject ID, COVID-19 status, age in years and sex. Points the paper makes about the study in general: How much clinical and demographic metadata was included differed by source and by participant, and the metadata was provided uncurated.

This clone was found once. No cognate antigen has been identified for it. Base qualities are not recorded, but no much larger clone differs from it by a single base. In the prospective study, participants were roughly 18 to 90 years old, resided in about two dozen geographic areas of the United States, and were enrolled through a virtual design. In the prospective study, cohorts were assigned on the basis of participant-reported clinical history obtained from a screening survey and a study questionnaire. Recovered participants in ImmuneRACE Cohort 3 were defined by two consecutive negative NP/OP PCR tests, clearance by a healthcare professional, or resolution of symptoms. In the prospective study, whole blood, serum and a nasopharyngeal or oropharyngeal swab were collected from each participant by mobile phlebotomists. Additional blood draws and questionnaires over a 2-month period could optionally be provided by prospective study participants. Prospective study blood samples were shipped either frozen or at room temperature before DNA extraction.

The immunoSEQ Assay, a bias-controlled multiplex PCR, was used to amplify TCRbeta CDR3 regions from genomic DNA. Per the source publication's procedure: Within the assay, amplification of reference gene primers was used to estimate how many nucleated cells each sample contained. To quantify the absolute abundance of each unique TCRbeta CDR3 rearrangement, sequence reads were collapsed and filtered. Productive Simpson clonality was computed per sample as the square root of Simpson's diversity index over productive rearrangements. The table comes from immuneACCESS by way of TCRdb, which keeps in-frame sequences with V and J called. Part of the clones is missing from these tables; in studies checked, under half for an unresolved V gene and the rest for unknown reasons. The V and J calls and clone size come from that table; D and trimming were worked out from the DNA. The sample profile shows around 300,000 clones; approximately 89% of them were found once. The ten top clones hold about 5% of the sample.

This clonotype was obtained from a man aged 30 to 39 who had recovered from COVID-19. The material sequenced was PBMCs or T cells enriched from blood (not recorded which).

The nucleotides read TGTGCCAGCAGTTGGTCTGCGGGGCTCCGCGAGCAGTACTTC. It encodes CASSWSAGLREQYF. In this chain, TRBV28 is recombined with TRBJ2-7, and TRBD2 may be the D gene, going by 6 matching bases. At the junction V is shortened by 4 bases and J by 6 bases, with 16 bases in between. Spanning cysteine to phenylalanine, the CDR3 consists of 14 amino acids. This entry keeps only the CDR3 DNA: 42 bases, framed from base 1. The germline V gene sets CDR1 to MDHEN and CDR2 to SYDVKM.